The 9 T cell receptor beta chains below were found in one sample sequenced in a study of T-cell memory formation after mild COVID-19. From the 5' RACE reads, TCRdb called clonotypes with MiXCR, one entry per CDR3 protein. This sample has roughly 580,000 distinct CDR3 sequences, with approximately 18% found just once. Sequencing was performed on PBMCs or a T cell subset sorted from them (not recorded which). The receptors were gathered from an adult woman who had mild COVID-19 (a few samples of this study predate the infection). Cell type and time point are not known.

This chain links TRBV29-1 with TRBJ2-1; TRBD1 matches 9 bases. Germline assignment: CDR1 SQVTM and CDR2 ANQGSEA. The length of the CDR3 is 18 residues. Trimming cost V 7 bases and J 2 bases; bases outside gene matches: 18. CDR3: CSASIRDRVTGAYNEQFF. As DNA, the CDR3 is TGCAGCGCCTCAATCCGGGACAGGGTGACTGGGGCCTACAATGAGCAGTTCTTC.

This clonotype was counted at least ten times. The chain combines TRBV4-3 with TRBJ2-3, with D hard to call. The CDR3 runs 15 residues. Germline-derived CDR1 and CDR2 are LGHNA and YSLEER. Trimming stripped 0 bases from V and 11 bases from J, with 18 bases between. The CDR3 region is CASSQDATLIPQQYF. The CDR3 nucleotides are TGCGCCAGCAGCCAAGATGCGACTCTAATCCCCCAGCAGTATTTT.

This chain uses TRBV7-9 with TRBJ1-2; no firm D call. V was trimmed by 1 base and J by 4 bases, leaving 10 bases between them. This CDR3 region has 14 residues. Germline-derived CDR1 and CDR2 are SEHNR and FQNEAQ (reference sequence). The CDR3 bases are TGTGCCAGCAGCTTAGGGCTATCAGGCTATGGCTACACCTTC. Its protein product is CASSLGLSGYGYTF.

Only a few counts were recorded for this clonotype. This chain joins TRBV3-1 and TRBJ2-2; 10 bases align to TRBD1. This CDR3 contains 16 residues. V dropped 4 bases and J dropped 2; count of bases not matched to a gene: 4. CDR1 and CDR2 (germline): LGHDT, YNNKEL (reference sequence). The chain's CDR3 is CASSRQGARNTGELFF. The CDR3 nucleotides are TGTGCCAGCAGCCGACAGGGGGCAAGAAACACCGGGGAGCTGTTTTTT.

This clonotype turned up a few times. The chain has TRBV7-8 and TRBJ2-3; no clear D gene. The V and J ends lost 0 bases and 2 bases respectively, with 9 bases between them. Germline loops: CDR1 SGHVS, CDR2 FQNEAQ. This CDR3 contains 15 residues. For the CDR3, the DNA is TGTGCCAGCAGCTTAGCGCTCGGTACCACAGATACGCAGTATTTT. It codes for CASSLALGTTDTQYF.

The chain uses TRBV6-5 and TRBJ2-3; D is undetermined. The V end was cut by 7 bases, the J end by 0 bases, with 11 bases between. Looked up from germline, CDR1 is MNHEY and CDR2 is SVGAGI. CDR3 length equals 14 residues. This CDR3 is CASMRKISTDTQYF. CDR3 in DNA: TGTGCCAGCATGCGGAAAATTAGCACAGATACGCAGTATTTT.

The chain is built from TRBV5-5 and TRBJ2-7; weak D call: TRBD2 (6 bases). The CDR3 extends over 15 amino acids. V was pared by 1 base and J by 2 bases, with 13 bases between. Germline values: CDR1 SGHKS, CDR2 YYEKEE (reference sequence). The CDR3 DNA reads as TGTGCCAGCAGCTTGAAGGAGGGCCGGGCCTACGAGCAGTACTTC. As protein: CASSLKEGRAYEQYF.

This clonotype was observed a handful of times. The rearrangement joins TRBV7-9 to TRBJ2-3, with TRBD1 matching over 7 bases. The CDR3 extends over 14 amino acids. V shed 3 bases, J shed 5 bases, and the junction held 5 bases outside the gene matches. Germline CDR1 SEHNR, CDR2 FQNEAQ (reference sequence). The chain's CDR3 is CASSFLGGRDTQYF. CDR3 sequence (DNA): TGTGCCAGCAGCTTTTTAGGGGGCAGAGATACGCAGTATTTT.

The V and J genes are TRBV4-3 and TRBJ2-2; perhaps TRBD1 as D (6 bases). From germline, CDR1 is LGHNA and CDR2 YSLEER. The CDR3 runs 18 residues. V was shortened by 0 bases and J by 2 bases, with 16 bases between the two germline ends. CDR3 sequence (DNA): TGCGCCAGCAGCCAAGATTTACCGGGACACCTAAACACCGGGGAGCTGTTTTTT. Protein: CASSQDLPGHLNTGELFF.